The 24 T cell receptor beta chains in this list originate from one sample, sequenced in a study of T cell responses to AZD1222 COVID-19 vaccine. The protocol was immunoSEQ multiplex PCR, while the TCRdb copy is restricted to in-frame clones and leaves out a portion. This table holds more than 95,000 clones, 93% found once. The sample here was peripheral blood, taken on day 0 of AZD1222 vaccination. The receptors come from an adult in good health.

The gene calls are TRBV2 and TRBJ1-4; TRBD1 agrees at 7 bases. With V trimmed by 8 bases and J by 4 bases, 7 bases remained unmatched. This CDR3 has 14 residues. Germline V gene lookup returns CDR1 SNHLY and CDR2 FYNNEI. The CDR3 coding sequence is TGTGCCAGCGGTCTGGACAGGAGTAATGAAAAACTGTTTTTT. Protein: CASGLDRSNEKLFF. Supplemented by reference TRBV2 and TRBJ1-4, the full variable domain reads EPEVTQTPSHQVTQMGQEVILRCVPISNHLYFYWYRQILGQKVEFLVSFYNNEISEKSEIFDDQFSVERPDGSNFTLKIRSTKLEDSAMYFCASGLDRSNEKLFFGSGTQLSVL.

The V call is TRBV5-1, the J call TRBJ1-3, with D perhaps TRBD1 (6 bases). The CDR3 extends over 15 amino acids. V was shortened by 2 bases and J by 1 base, with 10 bases between the two germline ends. Germline CDR1 SGHRS, CDR2 YFSETQ. The CDR3 sequence: CASSFNRVSGNTIYF. Written as DNA, the CDR3 is TGCGCCAGCAGCTTCAACAGGGTATCTGGAAACACCATATATTTT.

This clone was seen only once. This chain uses TRBV4-1 with TRBJ2-2, with 7 positions matching TRBD1. The CDR3 sequence is 15 residues long. J lost 4 bases, V lost 3 bases, and 5 bases had no gene match. Germline V gene lookup returns CDR1 MGHRA and CDR2 YSYEKL. The CDR3 region is CASSQGQLFTGELFF. CDR3 nucleotides: TGCGCCAGCAGCCAGGGACAGCTATTCACCGGGGAGCTGTTTTTT.

The chain has TRBV5-4 and TRBJ2-7, with TRBD2 identical over 8 bases. V gave up 4 bases and J gave up 4 bases; unmatched junction bases: 7. This CDR3 is built from 14 residues. The germline CDR1 and CDR2 sequences are SGHNT and YYREEE (reference sequence). The CDR3 reads CASSTGTRPYEQYF. The CDR3 DNA sequence: TGTGCCAGCAGCACCGGGACTAGGCCTTACGAGCAGTACTTC.

J is TRBJ2-1 and V is TRBV7-3; 7 bases are shared with TRBD2. The CDR3 has 13 residues. Germline V lookup: CDR1 SGHTA, CDR2 FQGTGA. With V trimmed by 4 bases and J by 6 bases, 3 bases remained unmatched. CDR3 protein: CASSSGLSNEQFF. The CDR3 coding sequence is TGTGCCAGCAGCTCGGGACTATCCAATGAGCAGTTCTTC.

V usage is TRBV4-2 and J usage is TRBJ2-7; possibly TRBD1 for D (6 bases). Germline lookup yields CDR1 LGHNA and CDR2 YNFKEQ. Trimming pared 1 base from V and 0 bases from J, leaving 10 bases between. The length of the CDR3 is 15 residues. The CDR3 DNA reads as TGTGCCAGCAGCCAAGCCCCAGGGGACTCCTACGAGCAGTACTTC. This codes for CASSQAPGDSYEQYF.

In DNA form, the CDR3 reads TGTGCCTGGAGTGTAATCGAGGGGCGCACTGAAGCTTTCTTT. It specifies CAWSVIEGRTEAFF. The V gene is TRBV30, the J gene TRBJ1-1; TRBD1 is a possible D gene (5 bases). CDR1 GTSNPN and CDR2 SVGIG come from the germline V gene (reference sequence). This CDR3 is built from 14 residues. V was shortened by 0 bases and J by 4 bases, with 12 bases between the two germline ends.

The CDR3 DNA reads as TGTGCCACCAGTGATCGGGGGGCTTCTGGAAACACCATATATTTT. It yields the protein CATSDRGASGNTIYF. The V call is TRBV24-1, the J call TRBJ1-3; maybe TRBD1 (6 bases). Trimming cost V 3 bases and J 1 base, with 9 bases left between them. Germline assignment: CDR1 KGHDR and CDR2 SFDVKD. The CDR3 runs 15 residues.

The chain employs TRBV11-2 and TRBJ1-1; tentatively, D is TRBD1 (5 bases). The V and J ends lost 7 bases and 1 base respectively, with 10 bases between them. Germline loops: CDR1 SGHAT, CDR2 FQNNGV. This CDR3 is 13 amino acids long. CDR3 residues: CASTLGGNTEAFF. The CDR3 DNA is TGTGCCAGCACCCTTGGGGGGAACACTGAAGCTTTCTTT.

This chain joins TRBV14 and TRBJ2-1, with no clear D. The CDR3 has 14 residues. Trimming took 1 base from V and 9 from J, leaving 13 bases between them. CDR1 is SGHDN and CDR2 is FVKESK in the germline V gene. This CDR3 is CASSQVRRVGEQFF. The CDR3 DNA is TGTGCCAGCAGCCAAGTACGAAGAGTAGGTGAGCAGTTCTTC.

The chain uses TRBV28 and TRBJ2-6; D unresolved. Trimming left V 3 bases short and J 2 bases short, with 8 bases between. Germline loops: CDR1 MDHEN, CDR2 SYDVKM. The CDR3 is made up of 15 amino acids. This CDR3 reads CASSFQIAGANVLTF. In DNA form, the CDR3 reads TGTGCCAGCAGTTTTCAGATTGCTGGGGCCAACGTCCTGACTTTC.

This chain connects TRBV3-1 (or the pseudogene TRBV3-2) to TRBJ2-3, with 11 bases aligning to TRBD1. The CDR3 has 15 amino acids. Trimming at V came to 4 bases and at J to 3 bases, leaving 3 bases not matched to a gene. Germline CDR1 LGHDT, CDR2 YNNKEL (reference sequence). CDR3 DNA: TGTGCCAGCAGCCGATGGGACAGGGGGACAGATACGCAGTATTTT. This codes for CASSRWDRGTDTQYF.

The V and J genes are TRBV29-1 and TRBJ2-1; TRBD2 agrees at 8 bases. The CDR3 totals 12 residues. Trimming removed 7 bases from V and 5 bases from J; junction bases left unmatched: 4. Germline V gives CDR1 SQVTM, CDR2 ANQGSEA. The CDR3 sequence is CSDTLADNEQFF. The CDR3 DNA is TGCAGCGATACACTAGCGGACAATGAGCAGTTCTTC.

Comments on this clone: The same CDR3 can be traced to other DNA sequences in this sample. V and J are TRBV5-1 and TRBJ2-7, with D possibly being TRBD1 (6 bases). Germline lookup yields CDR1 SGHRS and CDR2 YFSETQ. V was shortened by 4 bases and J by 2 bases, with 7 bases between the two germline ends. This CDR3 spans 12 amino acids. CDR3 DNA: TGCGCCAGCAGCAGGGACACCTACGAGCAGTACTTC. Residues: CASSRDTYEQYF.

Notes on this clone: An end of the junction does not agree with germline; a read error may underlie this. V usage is TRBV18 and J usage is TRBJ1-2; 7 nucleotides agree with TRBD1. The CDR3 sequence is 13 residues long. Looked up from germline, CDR1 is KGHSH and CDR2 is LQKENI. CDR3 in amino acids: CASSPDLTGDRSF. In DNA, the CDR3 is TGTGCCAGCTCACCGGACTTGACGGGGGACAGAAGCTTC.

The gene calls are TRBV2 and TRBJ1-6; perhaps TRBD1 as D (5 bases). V lost 6 bases, J lost 9 bases, and 12 bases lay in between. Germline CDR1 reads SNHLY; CDR2 reads FYNNEI. CDR3 length: 13 residues. As DNA, the CDR3 is TGTGCCAGCAGGGGGACCTTAGGTTCACCCCTCCACTTT. Translating it yields CASRGTLGSPLHF.

The gene calls are TRBV9 and TRBJ1-5; D gene ambiguous. The CDR3 consists of 14 residues. Trimming shortened V by 4 bases and J by 4 bases, and 12 bases separated the two germline ends. The V gene's germline CDR1 is SGDLS and CDR2 YYNGEE. The CDR3 bases are TGTGCCAGCAGCTTAGGAGGGCCTAATCAGCCCCAGCATTTT. This sequence encodes CASSLGGPNQPQHF.

The rearrangement links TRBV12-3 or TRBV12-4 to TRBJ1-5, with D perhaps TRBD1 (6 bases). The CDR3 runs 11 residues. V shed 5 bases and J shed 7 bases, with 6 bases lying between them. The CDR3 nucleotides read TGTGCCAGCAGTAGGGGGCAGCCCCAGCATTTT. Its protein product is CASSRGQPQHF.

This chain uses TRBV7-9 with TRBJ1-5; 10 nucleotides agree with TRBD1. Per germline, CDR1 SEHNR and CDR2 FQNEAQ (reference sequence). With 5 bases clipped from V and 9 bases from J, the junction kept 10 bases outside the gene matches. The CDR3 is made up of 15 amino acids. The CDR3 loop is CASSGGTGAPSPQHF. Written as DNA, the CDR3 is TGTGCCAGCAGCGGGGGGACAGGGGCCCCTTCGCCCCAGCATTTT.

This clone has only one observation. The chain is built from TRBV27 and TRBJ2-2, with 7 bases that match TRBD2. This CDR3 contains 16 residues. CDR1 is MNHEY, CDR2 SMNVEV, per germline (reference sequence). Losses at the gene ends were 6 bases for V and 4 bases for J; bases not matched to a gene: 11. CDR3 DNA sequence: TGTGCCAGCAGAGGAGGGAGGGCCGTTACCACCGGGGAGCTGTTTTTT. As protein: CASRGGRAVTTGELFF.

The chain has TRBV19 and TRBJ1-5; D might be TRBD1 (5 bases). The V and J ends lost 5 bases and 3 bases respectively, with 20 bases between them. There are 17 residues in the CDR3. The V gene's germline CDR1 is LNHDA and CDR2 SQIVND (reference sequence). The CDR3 loop is CASSPHPLGGFNQPQHF. The CDR3 nucleotides read TGTGCCAGTAGTCCCCACCCCCTGGGGGGATTCAATCAGCCCCAGCATTTT.

The V call is TRBV7-6, the J call TRBJ2-3; unclear D gene. The CDR3 contains 14 residues. Deletions cut 5 bases from V and 0 bases from J, with 9 bases between. Germline V gene sequence: CDR1 SGHVS, CDR2 FNYEAQ. The CDR3 reads CASSEVRSTDTQYF. CDR3 DNA: TGTGCCAGCAGCGAAGTACGGAGCACAGATACGCAGTATTTT.

This clone was counted once. The J gene is TRBJ2-2, the V gene TRBV7-9; 9 bases are shared with TRBD1. Trimming cost V 3 bases and J 4 bases; bases outside gene matches: 6. CDR3 length equals 16 residues. Germline V gene sequence: CDR1 SEHNR, CDR2 FQNEAQ (reference sequence). Here the CDR3 DNA reads TGTGCCAGCAGCTTCCGGGACAGGGACTTCACCGGGGAGCTGTTTTTT. Protein product: CASSFRDRDFTGELFF.

The rearrangement links TRBV18 to TRBJ2-1; D is undetermined. Trimming took 0 bases from V and 3 from J, leaving 9 bases between them. The CDR3 consists of 15 residues. Germline V lookup: CDR1 KGHSH, CDR2 LQKENI. CDR3 region: CASSPPSLDYNEQFF. CDR3 DNA: TGTGCCAGCTCACCACCCAGCCTGGACTACAATGAGCAGTTCTTC.